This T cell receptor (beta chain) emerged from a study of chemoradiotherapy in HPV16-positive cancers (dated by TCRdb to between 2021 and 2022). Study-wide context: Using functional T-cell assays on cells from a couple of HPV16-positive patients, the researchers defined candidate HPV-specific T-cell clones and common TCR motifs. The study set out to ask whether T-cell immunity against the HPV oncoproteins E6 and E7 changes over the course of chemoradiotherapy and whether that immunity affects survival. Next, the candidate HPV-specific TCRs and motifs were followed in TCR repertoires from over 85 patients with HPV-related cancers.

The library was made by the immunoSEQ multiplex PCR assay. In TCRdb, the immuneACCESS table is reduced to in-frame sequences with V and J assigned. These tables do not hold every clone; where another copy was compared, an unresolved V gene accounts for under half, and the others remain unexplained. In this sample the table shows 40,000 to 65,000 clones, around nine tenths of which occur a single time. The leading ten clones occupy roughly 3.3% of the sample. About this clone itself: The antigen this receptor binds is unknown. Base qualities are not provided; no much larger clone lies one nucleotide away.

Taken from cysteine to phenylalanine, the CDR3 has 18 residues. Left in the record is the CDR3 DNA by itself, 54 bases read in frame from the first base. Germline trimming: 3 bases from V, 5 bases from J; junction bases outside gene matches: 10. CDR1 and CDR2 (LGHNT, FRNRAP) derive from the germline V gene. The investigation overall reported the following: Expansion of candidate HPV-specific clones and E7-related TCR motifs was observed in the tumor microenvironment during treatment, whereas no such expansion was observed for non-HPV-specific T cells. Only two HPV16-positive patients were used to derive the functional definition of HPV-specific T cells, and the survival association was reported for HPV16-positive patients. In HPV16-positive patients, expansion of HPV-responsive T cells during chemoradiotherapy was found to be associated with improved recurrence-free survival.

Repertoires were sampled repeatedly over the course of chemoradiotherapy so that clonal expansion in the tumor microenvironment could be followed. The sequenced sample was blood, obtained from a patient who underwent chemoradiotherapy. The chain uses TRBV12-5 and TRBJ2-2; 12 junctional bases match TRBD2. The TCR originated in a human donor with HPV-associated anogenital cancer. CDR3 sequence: CASGFLTSTSGSTGELFF. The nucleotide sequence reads TGTGCTAGTGGTTTCCTTACCTCGACTAGCGGGAGTACCGGGGAGCTGTTTTTT.